This T cell receptor beta chain was recovered during a study of memory CD4+ T cells and cytomegalovirus serostatus. Worth noting for this clone: The antigen is unknown. A read error may account for a junction end that differs from germline.

The sort gate was single viable CD3+CD4+CD8-CD45RO+ cells for memory CD4+ T cells. After thawing, CD4+ T cells were positively selected. Original methodology: Out-of-frame sequences were removed, leaving a few million distinct TCRbeta sequences. Data came from immunoSEQ multiplex PCR; TCRdb stores just in-frame clones and leaves some out. D and trimming were read from the DNA, whereas the V and J calls and clone size are those reported in that table. Altogether 45,000 to 65,000 clones are present, 78% being singletons, with the ten largest covering 0.77%. General study findings and limits: Repertoires predicted CMV serostatus with median bootstrapped AUC of about 0.94. The CMV-associated TCR signature appears largely within the CD4+ memory repertoire.

Input material: memory CD4+ T cells from blood. The TCR was taken from an adult in good health and CMV-seronegative.

Here the CDR3 reads CASSSQRNPTGQEGYGYTF. For the CDR3, the DNA is TGTGCCAGCAGCTCCCAGAGGAACCCGACAGGGCAGGAAGGTTATGGTTACACCTTC. This sequence joins TRBV11-1 and TRBJ1-2, with 7 positions matching TRBD1. Germline CDR1 and CDR2: SGHAT and FQDESV (reference sequence). The CDR3 is 19 residues long.